Given below is one T cell receptor beta chain in context. Its antigen is currently unknown. This sample stems from a study of blood T cells in healthy people across ages. Combining a sample-barcoded 5' primer with a J-beta primer mix, a second PCR ran for roughly 7 to 11 cycles. Every cDNA was tagged by a template-switch adaptor with 12 random nucleotides. TCRdb called the 5' RACE reads again in MiXCR, with one record for every CDR3 protein. The data hold 780,000 or so distinct CDR3 sequences, with roughly 56% observed a single time. The CDR3 loop spans 13 amino acids. The V end was cut by 5 bases, the J end by 4 bases, with 14 bases between. From germline, CDR1 is DFQATT and CDR2 SNEGSKA (reference sequence). Findings and limits, study-wide: Comparison with aged donors showed that long-lived donors had more naive CD4+ cells and higher diversity.

The TCR comes from a man aged 35 to 55 in good health. The sample comprised blood. This chain joins TRBV20-1 and TRBJ1-2, with a tentative D call TRBD1 (5 bases). CDR3 nucleotide sequence: TGCAGTGCTTCCCCCGGGACCTTCTATGGCTACACCTTC. As protein: CSASPGTFYGYTF.